Here is one T cell receptor (beta chain) with its context. Its target is unknown. This entry comes from a study of OX40 agonist ivuxolimab in advanced cancers. Findings of the study overall: Antigen specificity of clonally expanded peripheral T cells was not established. Dose levels from 0.1 to 3.0 mg/kg saw CD4+ and CD8+ blood T cells expand clonally by week 6.

Germline-derived CDR1 and CDR2 are MGHDK and SYGVNS. Between the trimmed V and J ends, which lost 2 bases and 5 bases, there was a span of 12 bases. The CDR3 runs 15 residues. Profiled with immunoSEQ multiplex PCR; TCRdb holds only in-frame clones, not every one. This table holds 100,000 to 110,000 clones, more than 85% found once. Baseline was the first blood sampling point, followed by cycle 4 day 1 and cycle 7 day 1. The chain carries TRBV25-1 and TRBJ1-4, with D perhaps TRBD1 (6 bases). This sequence originates from an adult with an advanced solid tumor such as melanoma, head and neck, liver or kidney cancer. The source material was CD4+ or CD8+ T cells sorted from blood, sampled in a trial of the OX40 agonist ivuxolimab. The CDR3, as DNA: TGTGCCAGCAGTGAACTCGGGACAAAAAATGAAAAACTGTTTTTT. Its translation is CASSELGTKNEKLFF.